This T cell receptor beta chain emerged from a study of blood T cell repertoires in COVID-19. At the level of the study: The study drew acute and convalescent COVID-19 samples from the United States, Italy and Spain. From T cells, B-cell-depleted T cells, or PBMCs came the material, which was cDNA or gDNA.

The CDR3 covers 14 residues. V was clipped by 1 base and J by 7 bases, with 11 bases between them. Germline loops: CDR1 MGHRA, CDR2 YSYEKL. Measured with immunoSEQ multiplex PCR; TCRdb has only the in-frame clones, and not every one. The table lists roughly 180,000 clones, more than 80% of them singletons. The TCR was taken from a human donor in a cohort sampled during active COVID-19. This sequence joins TRBV4-1 and TRBJ2-1; maybe TRBD2 (6 bases). Sequencing input: peripheral blood. The CDR3 region has the DNA TGCGCCAGCAGCCAAGTGGGGACTTTTAATGAGCAGTTCTTC. Residues: CASSQVGTFNEQFF.